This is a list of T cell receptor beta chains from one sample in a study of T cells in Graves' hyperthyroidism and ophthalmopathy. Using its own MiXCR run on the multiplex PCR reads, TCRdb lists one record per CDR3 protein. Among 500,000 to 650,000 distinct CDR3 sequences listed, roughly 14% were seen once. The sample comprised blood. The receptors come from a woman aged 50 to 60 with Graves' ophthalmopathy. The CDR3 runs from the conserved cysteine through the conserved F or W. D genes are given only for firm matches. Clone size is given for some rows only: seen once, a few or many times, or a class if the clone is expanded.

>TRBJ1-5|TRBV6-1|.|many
TGTGCCAGCAGTGAATTAGGTTGGGGGGTAGGACAGCCCCAGCATTTT
CASSELGWGVGQPQHF
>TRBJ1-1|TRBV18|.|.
TGTGCCAGCTCACCAAGAAACCAGGGGTACACTGAAGCTTTCTTT
CASSPRNQGYTEAFF
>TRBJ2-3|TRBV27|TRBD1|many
TGTGCCAGCAGTTTAGGGGACAGGGTATCAGATACGCAGTATTTT
CASSLGDRVSDTQYF
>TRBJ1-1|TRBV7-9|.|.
TGTGCCAGCAGCTTAGAAGTTGCCAGAAACACTGAAGCTTTCTTT
CASSLEVARNTEAFF
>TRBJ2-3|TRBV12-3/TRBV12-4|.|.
TGTGCCAGCAGCTGGGACTTTTCTAGCACAGATACGCAGTATTTT
CASSWDFSSTDTQYF
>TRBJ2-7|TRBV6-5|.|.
TGTACCAGCAGTTACTCGTGGGAGCAGTACTTC
CTSSYSWEQYF
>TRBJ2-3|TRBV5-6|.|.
TGTGCCAGCAGCTTGGTGGCGCCACAGATAGGTACGCAGTATTTT
CASSLVAPQIGTQYF
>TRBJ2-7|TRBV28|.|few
TGTGCCAGCAGTGTCGGGACACTCTACGAGCAGTACTTC
CASSVGTLYEQYF
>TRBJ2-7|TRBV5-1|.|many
TGCGCCAGCAGCTCAACCGGACAGAGCTACGAGCAGTACTTC
CASSSTGQSYEQYF
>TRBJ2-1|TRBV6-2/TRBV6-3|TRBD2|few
TGTGCCAGCAGTAACCAAGGACTAGCGGGAGGGGAGCAGTTCTTC
CASSNQGLAGGEQFF
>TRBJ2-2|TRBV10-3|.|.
TGTGCCATCAGCGCTCCTGGTAGCACCGGGGAGCTGTTTTTT
CAISAPGSTGELFF
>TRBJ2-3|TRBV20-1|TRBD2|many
TGCAGTGCCACCTCGGGACTAGCCTCAGTTGATACGCAGTATTTT
CSATSGLASVDTQYF
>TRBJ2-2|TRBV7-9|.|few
TGTGCCAGCAGCCCGGCGGTCCGGGCGAACACCGGGGAGCTGTTTTTT
CASSPAVRANTGELFF
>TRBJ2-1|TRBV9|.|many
TGTGCCAGCAGCGTCTCTGGGGACCACAATGAGCAGTTCTTC
CASSVSGDHNEQFF
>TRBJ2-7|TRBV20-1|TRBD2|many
TGCAGTGCTAGAGGACTAGCGGGAGACCACGAGCAGTACTTC
CSARGLAGDHEQYF
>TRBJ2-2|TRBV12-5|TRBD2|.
TGTGCTAGTGGTACCCCTAGGCGGGAGAAGAGTAATCCCTCCACCGGGGAGCTGTTTTTT
CASGTPRREKSNPSTGELFF
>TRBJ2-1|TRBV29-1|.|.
TGCAGCGTTTACCCCGGGAGCGCTTCCCACAATGAGCAGTTCTTC
CSVYPGSASHNEQFF
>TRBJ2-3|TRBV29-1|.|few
TGCAGCGTTGAAGGGGATACGCAGTATTTT
CSVEGDTQYF
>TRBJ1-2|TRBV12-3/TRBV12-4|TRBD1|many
TGTGCCAGCAGTTTAGGTCCGGGAGGGACAGGGGGCGCAGGCTATGGCTACACCTTC
CASSLGPGGTGGAGYGYTF
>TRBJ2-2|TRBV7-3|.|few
TGTGCCAGCAGCTCCAGGGACGGAGCCCTTGGCGGGGAGCTGTTTTTT
CASSSRDGALGGELFF
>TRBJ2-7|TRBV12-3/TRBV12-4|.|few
TGTGCCAGCAGTTCCCGGCTGGAATGGTCCTACGAGCAGTACTTC
CASSSRLEWSYEQYF
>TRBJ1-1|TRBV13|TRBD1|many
TGTGCCAGCAGCTTAGGAAGGACAGGGCACACTGAAGCTTTCTTT
CASSLGRTGHTEAFF
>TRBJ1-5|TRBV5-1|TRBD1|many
TGCGCCAGCAGGCTTGGGACAGGGAGTAATCAGCCCCAGCATTTT
CASRLGTGSNQPQHF
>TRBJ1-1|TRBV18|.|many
TGTGCCAGCTCACCACCGTCGGGGCTGAGGAACACTGAAGCTTTCTTT
CASSPPSGLRNTEAFF
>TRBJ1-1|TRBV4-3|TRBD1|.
TGCGCCAGCAGCCTAGCTCGGGACAGGGGGGGGATGAACACTGAAGCTTTCTTT
CASSLARDRGGMNTEAFF
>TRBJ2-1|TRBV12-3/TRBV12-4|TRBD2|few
TGTGCCAGCAGCCGTCCTAGCGGAGCTTACAATGAGCAGTTCTTC
CASSRPSGAYNEQFF
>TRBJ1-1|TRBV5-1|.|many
TGCGCCAGCAGCCTCGGACAGCAGTTGTCTGAAGCTTTCTTT
CASSLGQQLSEAFF
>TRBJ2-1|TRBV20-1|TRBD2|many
TGCAGTGCTAGAGACGCTAGCGGGAGGGTCTACAATGAGCAGTTCTTC
CSARDASGRVYNEQFF
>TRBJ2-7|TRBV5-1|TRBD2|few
TGCGCCAGCAGCTTGGTCCCTAGCGGGGGATTATACGAGCAGTACTTC
CASSLVPSGGLYEQYF
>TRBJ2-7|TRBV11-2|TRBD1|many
TGTGCCAGCAGCACGGACAGGACGGGGGAGCAGTACTTC
CASSTDRTGEQYF
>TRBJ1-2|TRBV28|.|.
TGTGCCAGCAGATTTACTTATGGCTACACCTTC
CASRFTYGYTF
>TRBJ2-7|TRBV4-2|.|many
TGTGCCAGCAGCCAAGTGCGGGAAGGCGAGCAGTACTTC
CASSQVREGEQYF
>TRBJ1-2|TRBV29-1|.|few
TGCAGCGTGCCAGGGCTCTATGGCTACACCTTC
CSVPGLYGYTF
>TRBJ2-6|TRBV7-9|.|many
TGTGCCAGCAGCTTGGGGCATGGGGCCAACGTCCTGACTTTC
CASSLGHGANVLTF
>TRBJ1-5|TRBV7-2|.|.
TGTGCCAGCAGCCCCGGGGTGGGTCTTGGGCAGCCCCAGCATTTT
CASSPGVGLGQPQHF
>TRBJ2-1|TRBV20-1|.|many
TGCAGTGCTAGATGGCAGCCGGGTGGTGAGCAGTTCTTC
CSARWQPGGEQFF
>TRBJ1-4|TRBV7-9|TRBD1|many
TGTGCCAGCAGCCCTGGGACAGGGGGAATTGAAAAACTGTTTTTT
CASSPGTGGIEKLFF
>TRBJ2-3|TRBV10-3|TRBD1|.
TGTGCCATCAGAAACCGGGACAGGAAATCAGATACGCAGTATTTT
CAIRNRDRKSDTQYF
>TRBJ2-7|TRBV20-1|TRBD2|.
TGCAGTACTAGAGATCCCTGGACTAGCGGGACCTACGAGCAGTACTTC
CSTRDPWTSGTYEQYF
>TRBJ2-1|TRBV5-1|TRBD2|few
TGCGCCAGCAGCTTGGTTAGCGGGGCCGACAATGAGCAGTTCTTC
CASSLVSGADNEQFF
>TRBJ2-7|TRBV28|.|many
TGTGCCAGCAATCCGGGGTTCTCCTACGAGCAGTACTTC
CASNPGFSYEQYF
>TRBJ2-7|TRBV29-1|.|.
TGCAGCGTAAAGGACAGTCGCTACGAGCAGTACTTC
CSVKDSRYEQYF
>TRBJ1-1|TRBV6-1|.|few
TGTGCCAGCAGGGAATACTTAACCGGGCCCCTCTATGATGAAGCTTTCTTT
CASREYLTGPLYDEAFF
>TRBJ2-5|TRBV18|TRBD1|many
TGTGCCAGCTCACCTTGGGACAGGGACCACCAAGAGACCCAGTACTTC
CASSPWDRDHQETQYF
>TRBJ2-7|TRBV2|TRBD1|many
TGTGCCAGCATCGGGACAGGCCGCCCCGAGCAGTACTTC
CASIGTGRPEQYF
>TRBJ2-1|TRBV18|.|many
TGTGCCAGCTCCTCCCCGGAGGCCCGAAATGAGCAGTTCTTC
CASSSPEARNEQFF
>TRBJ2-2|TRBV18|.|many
TGTGCCAGCTCACCTTCAGGGTCCGGGGAGCTGTTTTTT
CASSPSGSGELFF
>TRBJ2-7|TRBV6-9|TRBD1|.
TGTGCCAGCAGTTACCAGGACAGGAGCTCGTTTGTGAAATATTACGAGCAGTACTTC
CASSYQDRSSFVKYYEQYF
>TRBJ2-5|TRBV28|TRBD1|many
TGTGCCAGCAGTTTATATACAGGGGGCCTCCAAGAGACCCAGTACTTC
CASSLYTGGLQETQYF
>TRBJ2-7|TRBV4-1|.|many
TGCGCCAGCAGCCTAATTGGGGGCCCCTACGAGCAGTACTTC
CASSLIGGPYEQYF
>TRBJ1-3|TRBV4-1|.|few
TGCGCCAGCAGCCAAGATTGGGGACCTGGAAACACCATATATTTT
CASSQDWGPGNTIYF
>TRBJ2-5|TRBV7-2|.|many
TGTGCCAGCAGCCGGCACCAAGAGACCCAGTACTTC
CASSRHQETQYF
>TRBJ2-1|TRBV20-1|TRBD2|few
TGCAGTGCTAGTCCTAGCGGGACCCGAGATGGGCAGTTCTTC
CSASPSGTRDGQFF
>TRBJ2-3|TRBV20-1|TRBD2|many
TGCAGTGCTAGAGATCGAGCGGGAGGGCCTGACGATACGCAGTATTTT
CSARDRAGGPDDTQYF
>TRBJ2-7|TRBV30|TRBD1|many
TGTGCCTGTACGGGACAGTCCCTCTACGAGCAGTACTTC
CACTGQSLYEQYF
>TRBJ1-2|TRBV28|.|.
TGTGCCAGCATGGGGGGCCACTATGGCTACACCTTC
CASMGGHYGYTF
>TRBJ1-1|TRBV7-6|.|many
TGTGCCAGCAGCGCGGGACATCTGAAGGCAGCTTTCTTT
CASSAGHLKAAFF
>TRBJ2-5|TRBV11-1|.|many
TGTGCCAGCAGCTTTGGACAGTTAACCCAAGAGACCCAGTACTTC
CASSFGQLTQETQYF
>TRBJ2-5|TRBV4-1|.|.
TGCGCCAGCAGCCAAGCTGCGTGGGGGGCCCAAGAGACCCAGTACTTC
CASSQAAWGAQETQYF
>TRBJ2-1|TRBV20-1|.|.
TGCAGTGCTAGAGTTGGGGAGCAGTTCTTC
CSARVGEQFF